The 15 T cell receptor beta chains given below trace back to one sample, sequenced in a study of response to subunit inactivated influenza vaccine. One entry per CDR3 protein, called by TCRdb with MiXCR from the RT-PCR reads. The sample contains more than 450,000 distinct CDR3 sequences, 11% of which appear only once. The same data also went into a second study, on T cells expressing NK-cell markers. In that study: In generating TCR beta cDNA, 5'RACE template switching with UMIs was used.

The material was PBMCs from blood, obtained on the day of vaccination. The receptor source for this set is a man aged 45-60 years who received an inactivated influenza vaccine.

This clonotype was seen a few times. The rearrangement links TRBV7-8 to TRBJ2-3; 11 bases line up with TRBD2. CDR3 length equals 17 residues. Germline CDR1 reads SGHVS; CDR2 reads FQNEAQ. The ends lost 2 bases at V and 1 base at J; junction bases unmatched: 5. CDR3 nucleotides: TGTGCCAGCAGCTTATTGCTTAGCGGGGGGGGCACAGATACGCAGTATTTT. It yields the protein CASSLLLSGGGTDTQYF.

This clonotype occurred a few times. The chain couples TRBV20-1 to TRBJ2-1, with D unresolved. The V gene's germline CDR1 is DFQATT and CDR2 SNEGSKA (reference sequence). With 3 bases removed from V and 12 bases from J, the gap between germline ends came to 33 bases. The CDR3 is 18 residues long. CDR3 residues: CSARLLPPSRVRTPRQFF. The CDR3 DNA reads TGCAGTGCTAGGTTACTACCTCCGAGTAGAGTTCGGACGCCGCGGCAGTTCTTC.

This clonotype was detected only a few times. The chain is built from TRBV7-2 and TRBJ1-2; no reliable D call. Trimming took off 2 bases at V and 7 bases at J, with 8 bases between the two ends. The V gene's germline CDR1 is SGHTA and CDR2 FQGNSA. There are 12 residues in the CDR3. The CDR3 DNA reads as TGTGCCAGCAGCTTACGGGCGGGTGGCTACACCTTC. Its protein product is CASSLRAGGYTF.

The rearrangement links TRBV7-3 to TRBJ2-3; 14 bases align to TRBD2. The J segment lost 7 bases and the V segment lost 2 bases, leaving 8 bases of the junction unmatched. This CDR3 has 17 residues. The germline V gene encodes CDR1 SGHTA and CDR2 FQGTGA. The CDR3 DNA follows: TGTGCCAGCAGCTTACTTCCCGGGACTAGCGGGAGTAATACGCAGTATTTT. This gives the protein CASSLLPGTSGSNTQYF.

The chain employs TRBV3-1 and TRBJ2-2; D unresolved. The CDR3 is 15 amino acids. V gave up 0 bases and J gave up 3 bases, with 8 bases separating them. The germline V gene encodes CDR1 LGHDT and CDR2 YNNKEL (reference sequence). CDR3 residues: CASSQDYGYTGELFF. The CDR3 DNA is TGTGCCAGCAGCCAAGATTATGGTTACACCGGGGAGCTGTTTTTT.

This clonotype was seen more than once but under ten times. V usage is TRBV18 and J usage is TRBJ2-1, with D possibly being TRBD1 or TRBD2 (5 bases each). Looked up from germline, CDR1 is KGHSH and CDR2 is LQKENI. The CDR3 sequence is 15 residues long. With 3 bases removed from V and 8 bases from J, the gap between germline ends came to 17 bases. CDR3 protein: CASSPTGAPGDEQFF. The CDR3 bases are TGTGCCAGCTCACCCACCGGGGCTCCCGGGGATGAGCAGTTCTTC.

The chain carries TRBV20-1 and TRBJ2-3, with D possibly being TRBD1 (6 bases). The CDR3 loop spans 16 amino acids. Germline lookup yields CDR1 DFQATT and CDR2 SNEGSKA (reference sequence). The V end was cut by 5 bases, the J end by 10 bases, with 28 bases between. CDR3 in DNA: TGCAGTGCTGAGGACAGCACTATTACTCTCAGATACGCGCAGTATTTT. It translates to CSAEDSTITLRYAQYF.

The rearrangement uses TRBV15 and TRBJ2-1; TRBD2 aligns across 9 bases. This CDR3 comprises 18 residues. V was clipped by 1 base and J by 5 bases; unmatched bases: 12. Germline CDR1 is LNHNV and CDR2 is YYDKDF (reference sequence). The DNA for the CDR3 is TGTGCCACCAGCAGAGGGGGGTCTAGCGGGACCGAGAACAATGAGCAGTTCTTC. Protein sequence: CATSRGGSSGTENNEQFF.

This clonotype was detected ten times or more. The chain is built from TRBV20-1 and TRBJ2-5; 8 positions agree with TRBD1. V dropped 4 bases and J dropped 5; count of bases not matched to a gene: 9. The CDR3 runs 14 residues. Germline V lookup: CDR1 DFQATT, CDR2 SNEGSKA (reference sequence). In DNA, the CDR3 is TGCAGTGCTATGAGGGCAGGGGGCCGGGAGACCCAGTACTTC. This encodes CSAMRAGGRETQYF.

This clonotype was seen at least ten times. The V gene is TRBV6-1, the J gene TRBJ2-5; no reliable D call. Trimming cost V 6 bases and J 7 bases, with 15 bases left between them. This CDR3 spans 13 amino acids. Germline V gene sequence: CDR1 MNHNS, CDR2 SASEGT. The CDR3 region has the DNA TGTGCCAGCAGCCGACCGTCCTTGGTGACCCAGTACTTC. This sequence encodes CASSRPSLVTQYF.

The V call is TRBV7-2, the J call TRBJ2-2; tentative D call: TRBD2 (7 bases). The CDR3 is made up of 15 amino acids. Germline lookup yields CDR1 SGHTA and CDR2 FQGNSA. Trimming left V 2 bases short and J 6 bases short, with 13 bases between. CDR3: CASSLLGGGAGELFF. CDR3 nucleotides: TGTGCCAGCAGCTTACTAGGGGGAGGGGCCGGGGAGCTGTTTTTT.

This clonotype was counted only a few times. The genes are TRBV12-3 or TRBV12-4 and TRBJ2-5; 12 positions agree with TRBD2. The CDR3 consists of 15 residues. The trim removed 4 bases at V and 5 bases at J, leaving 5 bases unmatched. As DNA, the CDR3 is TGTGCCAGCAGTTCCCGACTAGCGGGAGATGAGACCCAGTACTTC. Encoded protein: CASSSRLAGDETQYF.

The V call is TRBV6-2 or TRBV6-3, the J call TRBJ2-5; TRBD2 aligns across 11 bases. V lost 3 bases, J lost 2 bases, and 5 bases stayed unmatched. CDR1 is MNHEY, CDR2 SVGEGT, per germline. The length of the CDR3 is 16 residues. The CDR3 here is CASSYLAGGIQETQYF. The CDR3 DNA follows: TGTGCCAGCAGTTATCTAGCGGGAGGTATTCAAGAGACCCAGTACTTC.

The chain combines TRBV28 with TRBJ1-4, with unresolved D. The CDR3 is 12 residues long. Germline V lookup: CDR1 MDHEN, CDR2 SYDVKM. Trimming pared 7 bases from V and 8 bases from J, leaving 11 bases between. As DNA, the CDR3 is TGTGCCAGCAATATCGGAGGCGAAAAACTGTTTTTT. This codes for CASNIGGEKLFF. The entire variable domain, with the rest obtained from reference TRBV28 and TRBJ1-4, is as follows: DVKVTQSSRYLVKRTGEKVFLECVQDMDHENMFWYRQDPGLGLRLIYFSYDVKMKEKGDIPEGYSVSREKKERFSLILESASTNQTSMYLCASNIGGEKLFFGSGTQLSVL.

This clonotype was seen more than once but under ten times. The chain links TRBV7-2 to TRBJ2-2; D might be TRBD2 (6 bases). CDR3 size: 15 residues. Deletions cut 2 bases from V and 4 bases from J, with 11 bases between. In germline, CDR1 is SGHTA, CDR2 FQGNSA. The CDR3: CASSLRGRSTGELFF. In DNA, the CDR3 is TGTGCCAGCAGCTTACGAGGGAGGTCCACCGGGGAGCTGTTTTTT.